This T cell receptor beta chain is drawn from a study of vaccination and CD4 T cells after COVID-19. Background on the study: Typically, post-vaccine samples were obtained a median approximately 74 days after dose two, within a range of 14 to 241. The authors used overlapping spike peptides from SARS-CoV-2, HCoV-NL63, HCoV-OC43 and HCoV-229E to stimulate cells.

Treatment denoted: roughly 11-day PBMC culture with coronavirus spike peptide pools or control peptides (ViraFEST assay). Sequencing of cultured CD4+ T cell DNA used the Oncomine TCR Beta short-read assay. TCRdb re-analysed the PCR reads in MiXCR, keeping a single row per CDR3 protein. The table shows about 11,000 distinct CDR3 sequences, with 77% occurring only once. With respect to this clonotype: Its matching antigen is unknown.

V lost 7 bases to trimming and J lost 8 bases, with 17 bases between them. CDR1 is DFQATT and CDR2 is SNEGSKA in the germline V gene (reference sequence). The CDR3 contains 12 residues. The rearrangement uses TRBV20-1 and TRBJ1-2; D not certain. Sequencing input: CD4+ T cells from blood, cultured in vitro. This TCR was sampled from a human donor who had recovered from COVID-19. The CDR3, as DNA: TGCAGTGTTCCCCCGGTTTGGTGGGGCTACACCTTC. Protein: CSVPPVWWGYTF.